This entry lists 8 T cell receptor beta chains sequenced from one sample in a study of regulatory T cells in long-lasting Graves disease. This sample's time point: persistent/refractory GD, antithyroid drugs over 5 years with positive TRAb. With RNA extracted from PBMCs as input, the TCR library was made. Arm-PCR of CDR3 regions with iRepertoire HTBI primers generated TCR beta libraries. TCRdb passed the multiplex PCR reads through MiXCR, listing each CDR3 protein once. The table shows under 450,000 distinct CDR3 sequences, with roughly a quarter occurring only once. Specimen: peripheral blood mononuclear cells (PBMCs), collected when the disease was refractory, from a patient treated with antithyroid drugs. The origin of the receptors is a female donor with Graves disease.

This clonotype was detected ten times or more. The V call is TRBV6-5, the J call TRBJ2-2, with TRBD2 as a possible D gene (5 bases). Germline V gene data show CDR1 as MNHEY and CDR2 as SVGAGI. Between the trimmed V and J ends, which lost 2 bases and 0 bases, there was a span of 10 bases. The CDR3 has 16 residues. The CDR3 here is CASSYGRDPNTGELFF. For the CDR3, the DNA is TGTGCCAGCAGTTACGGGAGAGACCCGAACACCGGGGAGCTGTTTTTT.

The chain joins TRBV18 to TRBJ2-7, with D perhaps being TRBD1 or TRBD2 (5 bases each). CDR3 size: 16 residues. CDR1 KGHSH and CDR2 LQKENI come from the germline V gene. With 2 bases removed from V and 5 bases from J, the gap between germline ends came to 19 bases. CDR3 DNA sequence: TGTGCCAGCTCACCAAGGGGAGCGCCCCGAGGAAACGAGCAGTACTTC. As protein: CASSPRGAPRGNEQYF.

The rearrangement uses TRBV4-1 and TRBJ1-1; unclear D gene. Trimming shortened V by 1 base and J by 2 bases, and 14 bases separated the two germline ends. The CDR3 loop spans 16 amino acids. CDR1 is MGHRA and CDR2 is YSYEKL in the germline V gene. CDR3 amino acids: CASSQGPLSLNTEAFF. As DNA, the CDR3 is TGCGCCAGCAGCCAAGGACCACTGAGTCTAAACACTGAAGCTTTCTTT.

The chain uses TRBV29-1 and TRBJ2-2; no firm D call. Germline V CDR1 and CDR2: SQVTM, ANQGSEA. Trimming removed 1 base from V and 0 bases from J, with 9 bases in between. The CDR3 totals 15 residues. The CDR3 nucleotides are TGCAGCGTTGAAGTGGACGGAACGAACACCGGGGAGCTGTTTTTT. Its protein product is CSVEVDGTNTGELFF.

A few counts support this clonotype. The chain combines TRBV18 with TRBJ2-4; 7 positions match TRBD2. The CDR3 is 16 amino acids. Germline CDR1 is KGHSH and CDR2 is LQKENI. Trimming removed 5 bases from V and 0 bases from J; junction bases left unmatched: 7. The chain's CDR3 is CASSASLAAAKNIQYF. The CDR3 DNA follows: TGTGCCAGCTCAGCCTCCCTAGCGGCAGCCAAAAACATTCAGTACTTC.

V and J are TRBV20-1 and TRBJ1-3; tentative D call: TRBD1 (6 bases). V lost 5 bases and J 1 base, leaving 9 bases between the germline ends. This CDR3 region has 13 residues. CDR1 DFQATT and CDR2 SNEGSKA come from the germline V gene (reference sequence). CDR3 sequence (DNA): TGCAGTGCTGCACAGGGTTCTGGAAACACCATATATTTT. Translation gives CSAAQGSGNTIYF.

The J gene is TRBJ2-7, the V gene TRBV19; 8 bases are a match to TRBD1. J lost 1 base, V lost 5 bases, and 7 bases had no gene match. Germline loops: CDR1 LNHDA, CDR2 SQIVND (reference sequence). This CDR3 region has 15 residues. The CDR3 sequence: CASSSRGRRSYEQYF. The CDR3 DNA sequence: TGTGCCAGTAGTTCCAGGGGGCGCCGGTCCTACGAGCAGTACTTC.

This clonotype was counted many times. This rearrangement joins TRBV15 to TRBJ2-5, with a tentative D call TRBD2 (6 bases). This CDR3 is 15 amino acids long. CDR1 and CDR2 from the germline V gene are LNHNV and YYDKDF (reference sequence). Between the trimmed V and J ends, which lost 8 bases and 2 bases, there was a span of 18 bases. The chain's CDR3 is CATGEGWAGQETQYF. The CDR3 nucleotides are TGTGCCACCGGGGAAGGCTGGGCGGGACAAGAGACCCAGTACTTC.